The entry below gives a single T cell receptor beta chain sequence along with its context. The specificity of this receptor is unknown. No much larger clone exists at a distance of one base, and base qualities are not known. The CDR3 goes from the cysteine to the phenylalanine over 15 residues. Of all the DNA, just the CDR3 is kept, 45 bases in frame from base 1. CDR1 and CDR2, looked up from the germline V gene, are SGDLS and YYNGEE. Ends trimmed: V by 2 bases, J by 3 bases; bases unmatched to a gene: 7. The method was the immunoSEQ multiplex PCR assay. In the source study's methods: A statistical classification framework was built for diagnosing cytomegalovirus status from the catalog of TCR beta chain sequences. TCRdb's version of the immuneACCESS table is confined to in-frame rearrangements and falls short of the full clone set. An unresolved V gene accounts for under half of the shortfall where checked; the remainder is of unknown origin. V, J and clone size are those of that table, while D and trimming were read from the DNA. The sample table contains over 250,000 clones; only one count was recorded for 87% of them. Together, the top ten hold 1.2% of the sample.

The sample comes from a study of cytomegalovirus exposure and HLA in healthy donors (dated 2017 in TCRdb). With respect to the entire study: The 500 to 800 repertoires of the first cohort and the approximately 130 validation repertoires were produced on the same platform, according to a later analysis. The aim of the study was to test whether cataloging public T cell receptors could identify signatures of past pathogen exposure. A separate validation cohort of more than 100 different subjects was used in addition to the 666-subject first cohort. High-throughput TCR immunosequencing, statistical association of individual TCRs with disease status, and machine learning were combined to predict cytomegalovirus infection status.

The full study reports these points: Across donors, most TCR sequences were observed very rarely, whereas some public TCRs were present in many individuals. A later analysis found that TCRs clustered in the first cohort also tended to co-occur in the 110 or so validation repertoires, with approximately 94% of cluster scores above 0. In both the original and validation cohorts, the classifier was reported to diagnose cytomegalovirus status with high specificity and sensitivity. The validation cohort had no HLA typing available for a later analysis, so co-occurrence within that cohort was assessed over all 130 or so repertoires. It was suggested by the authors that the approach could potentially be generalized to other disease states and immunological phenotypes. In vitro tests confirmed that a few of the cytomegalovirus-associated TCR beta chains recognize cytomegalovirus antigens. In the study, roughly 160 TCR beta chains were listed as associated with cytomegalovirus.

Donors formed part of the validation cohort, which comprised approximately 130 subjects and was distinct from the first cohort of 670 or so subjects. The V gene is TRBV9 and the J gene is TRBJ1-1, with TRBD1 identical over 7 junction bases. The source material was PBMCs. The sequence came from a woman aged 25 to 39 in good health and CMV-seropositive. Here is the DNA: TGTGCCAGCAGCGTGGAGGGGGCGAGTGACACTGAAGCTTTCTTT. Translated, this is CASSVEGASDTEAFF.